This T cell receptor (beta chain) was recorded in a study of T-cell reconstitution after alpha-beta-depleted transplantation in children. The TCRbeta library incorporated unique molecular identifiers. One entry per CDR3 protein results from TCRdb running MiXCR on the PCR reads. Seen here are roughly 200,000 distinct CDR3 sequences, approximately 6.6% observed once, and the top ten hold roughly 3%. Many counts were recorded for this clonotype. The CDR3 consists of 15 residues. Germline V gives CDR1 DFQATT, CDR2 SNEGSKA (reference sequence). J was trimmed by 6 bases and V by 0 bases; bases with no gene match: 10.

The receptor comes from a human donor who donated a stem cell graft to a child with Wiskott-Aldrich syndrome. The source was PBMCs from the stem cell graft donor, collected from the stem cell graft. The chain carries TRBV20-1 and TRBJ2-7; 8 positions match TRBD2. The CDR3: CSARDVQREPGEQYF. CDR3 sequence (DNA): TGCAGTGCTAGAGACGTCCAGCGGGAGCCGGGCGAGCAGTACTTC.